This TCR beta chain was observed in a study of cytomegalovirus exposure and HLA in healthy donors. Study-wide findings and caveats: Under 20,000 TCR beta sequences were associated with HLA alleles at 0.05 false discovery rate in a later analysis. Overall, about 160 TCR beta chains were annotated as cytomegalovirus-associated.

This clone was seen a few times. No antigen is known for it. The PCR used 60 Vbeta and 13 Jbeta primers. Authors' processing steps: The authors later counted approximately 80 million unique TCR beta chains, some 12 million of them shared. Some clones are missing from TCRdb's copy, which holds only in-frame ones; the method was immunoSEQ multiplex PCR. V, J and clone size are those of that table, while D and trimming were read from the DNA. The sample has some 140,000 clones; 75% to 80% are singletons. The CDR3 length is 17 residues. V lost 4 bases and J lost 0, with 17 bases in between. Germline V CDR1 and CDR2: MDHEN, SYDVKM.

The chain recombines TRBV28 with TRBJ2-3; a weak D match, TRBD2 (6 bases). The sequencing sample was made of PBMCs. This receptor was identified in an older woman in good health and CMV-seronegative. Here the CDR3 reads CASSSYVSDYSTDTQYF. CDR3 DNA: TGTGCCAGCAGTTCGTATGTGTCGGACTATAGCACAGATACGCAGTATTTT. Combining the CDR3 with reference TRBV28 and TRBJ2-3 gives the whole variable domain DVKVTQSSRYLVKRTGEKVFLECVQDMDHENMFWYRQDPGLGLRLIYFSYDVKMKEKGDIPEGYSVSREKKERFSLILESASTNQTSMYLCASSSYVSDYSTDTQYFGPGTRLTVL.